A single sample gave rise to the 24 T cell receptor beta chains below, sequenced in a study of T cells after yellow fever vaccination. TCRdb passed the 5' RACE reads through MiXCR, listing each CDR3 protein once. The sample lists 140,000 to 150,000 distinct CDR3 sequences; roughly 6.7% were seen once. The material sequenced was CD4+ T cells sorted from PBMCs, taken 10 days after the yellow fever booster vaccination. The receptors were sampled from a man younger than 45 who received the YFV17D yellow fever vaccine.

The sample holds many counts of this clonotype. V is TRBV6-5 and J is TRBJ2-4; TRBD1 matches at 7 bases. This CDR3 has 12 residues. Germline V gives CDR1 MNHEY, CDR2 SVGAGI. V lost 6 bases, J lost 11 bases, and 7 bases stayed unmatched. The CDR3 loop reads CASRRPTGVQYF. CDR3 in DNA: TGTGCCAGCAGACGACCTACAGGGGTTCAGTACTTC.

This clonotype appeared many times. The J gene is TRBJ2-7, the V gene TRBV20-1; tentative D call: TRBD2 (5 bases). V was clipped by 6 bases and J by 0 bases, with 15 bases between them. Germline CDR1 reads DFQATT; CDR2 reads SNEGSKA (reference sequence). The CDR3 covers 14 residues. Written as DNA, the CDR3 is TGCAGTGCACTAAGCGGCGCGAGCTCCTACGAGCAGTACTTC. Amino acid sequence: CSALSGASSYEQYF.

This clonotype has a count of ten or more. The chain recombines TRBV6-9 with TRBJ2-7, with D perhaps TRBD1 or TRBD2 (5 bases each). The CDR3 sequence is 15 residues long. V lost 0 bases and J lost 0, with 9 bases in between. CDR1 and CDR2 (germline): MNHGY, SVAAGI. The CDR3 sequence: CASSYSWGSSYEQYF. The CDR3 region has the DNA TGTGCCAGCAGTTATTCGTGGGGGAGCTCCTACGAGCAGTACTTC.

This sequence joins TRBV5-4 and TRBJ2-1; the D gene is possibly TRBD2 (6 bases). Germline-derived CDR1 and CDR2 are SGHNT and YYREEE (reference sequence). The CDR3 covers 15 residues. Trimming removed 4 bases from V and 9 bases from J, with 20 bases in between. CDR3 DNA: TGTGCCAGCAGCATACGGGACTTTGGATGGGGTGAGCAGTTCTTC. Its protein product is CASSIRDFGWGEQFF.

This clonotype was seen only a few times. The CDR3 region has the DNA TGTGCCAGCAGCTTAGAAGTAAAGGACCGTTCCTACGAGCAGTACTTC. It translates to CASSLEVKDRSYEQYF. The gene calls are TRBV7-8 and TRBJ2-7; D uncertain. V lost 1 base and J 1 base, leaving 14 bases between the germline ends. The CDR3 loop spans 16 amino acids. Germline loops: CDR1 SGHVS, CDR2 FQNEAQ.

This clonotype came up many times. The V and J genes are TRBV6-2 or TRBV6-3 and TRBJ1-5; perhaps TRBD1 as D (5 bases). The V end lost 10 bases, the J end lost 1 base, and 11 bases lay between the germline ends. Germline V gene lookup returns CDR1 MNHEY and CDR2 SVGEGT. CDR3 length: 13 residues. CDR3 sequence (DNA): TGTGCCACCAGGAGGGACAGCAATCAGCCCCAGCATTTT. Translated: CATRRDSNQPQHF.

The gene calls are TRBV4-3 and TRBJ1-6; D remains ambiguous. CDR1 LGHNA and CDR2 YSLEER come from the germline V gene. This CDR3 has 15 residues. V was pared by 1 base and J by 10 bases, with 14 bases between. CDR3 residues: CASSQVAKGYSPLHF. The CDR3 DNA reads TGCGCCAGCAGCCAAGTGGCCAAAGGATACTCACCCCTCCACTTT.

Ten or more counts support this clonotype. The V call is TRBV7-9, the J call TRBJ2-2; unclear D gene. Germline-derived CDR1 and CDR2 are SEHNR and FQNEAQ (reference sequence). The CDR3 runs 13 residues. V lost 1 base, J lost 3 bases, and 3 bases lay in between. The CDR3 region is CASSLGYTGELFF. DNA of the CDR3: TGTGCCAGCAGCTTAGGATACACCGGGGAGCTGTTTTTT. Based on the CDR3 plus reference TRBV7-9 and TRBJ2-2, the full variable domain is DTGVSQNPRHKITKRGQNVTFRCDPISEHNRLYWYRQTLGQGPEFLTYFQNEAQLEKSRLLSDRFSAERPKGSFSTLEIQRTEQGDSAMYLCASSLGYTGELFFGEGSRLTVL.

Ten or more counts support this clonotype. The rearrangement uses TRBV29-1 and TRBJ1-1; 9 bases match TRBD1. The CDR3 is 13 residues long. Germline values: CDR1 SQVTM, CDR2 ANQGSEA. The J segment lost 4 bases and the V segment lost 6 bases, leaving 6 bases of the junction unmatched. The CDR3 nucleotides are TGCAGCGTGGGACAGGGTGTTCTCACTGAAGCTTTCTTT. Protein: CSVGQGVLTEAFF.

This clonotype was seen repeatedly, ten times or more. The CDR3 region is CASSGGVLNTEAFF. CDR3 nucleotides: TGCGCCAGCAGCGGGGGAGTCTTGAACACTGAAGCTTTCTTT. The rearrangement links TRBV5-1 to TRBJ1-1; D possibly corresponds to TRBD1 (5 bases). Germline V gene lookup returns CDR1 SGHRS and CDR2 YFSETQ. The CDR3 is made up of 14 amino acids. Trimming stripped 4 bases from V and 0 bases from J, with 10 bases between.

The sample holds many counts of this clonotype. The J gene is TRBJ1-1, the V gene TRBV2; D gene uncertain. Germline loops: CDR1 SNHLY, CDR2 FYNNEI. The V and J ends lost 7 bases and 3 bases respectively, with 12 bases between them. This CDR3 region has 13 residues. Here the CDR3 DNA reads TGTGCCAGCATTCCGCGGGTCTACACTGAAGCTTTCTTT. It specifies CASIPRVYTEAFF.

Only one count was recorded for this clonotype. This chain links TRBV6-1 with TRBJ2-2, with D possibly TRBD2 on 5 matching bases. Germline V CDR1 and CDR2: MNHNS, SASEGT. The CDR3 has 13 residues. V was cut by 11 bases and J by 2 bases, with 12 bases left in between. This CDR3 reads CAPPRENTGELFF. DNA for the CDR3: TGTGCCCCGCCCCGGGAAAACACCGGGGAGCTGTTTTTT.

In its sample, this clonotype was seen a few times. The chain links TRBV28 to TRBJ2-7; D remains unclear. The CDR3 totals 13 residues. In germline, CDR1 is MDHEN, CDR2 SYDVKM. The V end was cut by 6 bases, the J end by 0 bases, with 9 bases between. CDR3 sequence: CASRGGSSYEQYF. The CDR3 DNA sequence: TGTGCCAGCAGGGGCGGAAGCTCCTACGAGCAGTACTTC.

Concerning this clonotype itself: A much larger clone lies a single base off, so this may be a read error. CDR3: CASTTNAQYF. Here the CDR3 DNA reads TGTGCCAGTACAACCAATGCGCAGTATTTT. This chain links TRBV3-1 with TRBJ2-3, with D unresolved. The CDR3 is 10 residues long. CDR1 is LGHDT, CDR2 YNNKEL, per germline (reference sequence). Trimming left V 9 bases short and J 10 bases short, with 11 bases between.

This clonotype showed up many times. V gene TRBV2 combines with J gene TRBJ2-1; no firm D call. V was shortened by 6 bases and J by 10 bases, with 16 bases between the two germline ends. Looked up from germline, CDR1 is SNHLY and CDR2 is FYNNEI. The CDR3 length is 13 residues. The CDR3 here is CASRGEVFSEQFF. As DNA, the CDR3 is TGTGCCAGCAGGGGTGAGGTCTTTTCGGAGCAGTTCTTC.

This clonotype was counted many times. V gene TRBV19 combines with J gene TRBJ2-3; possible D gene TRBD1, 6 bases. The germline gives CDR1 LNHDA, CDR2 SQIVND (reference sequence). The CDR3 has 16 amino acids. The V and J ends lost 5 bases and 1 base respectively, with 16 bases between them. The DNA of the CDR3 is TGTGCCAGTAGTCAACAGGGTGGGGGTCGCACAGATACGCAGTATTTT. It codes for CASSQQGGGRTDTQYF.

This chain uses TRBV7-2 with TRBJ1-1, with D unresolved. V was shortened by 1 base and J by 11 bases, with 11 bases between the two germline ends. The CDR3 has 12 amino acids. Germline-derived CDR1 and CDR2 are SGHTA and FQGNSA. The CDR3 DNA reads TGTGCCAGCAGCTTAGAGCCCCCCCTGGCTTTCTTT. It specifies CASSLEPPLAFF.

This clonotype was found once. This may be a read error, as it is one base from a much larger clone. The chain couples TRBV6-5 to TRBJ2-5; TRBD2 agrees at 10 bases. Per germline, CDR1 MNHEY and CDR2 SVGAGI. The CDR3 contains 15 residues. V shed 3 bases, J shed 5 bases, and the junction held 6 bases outside the gene matches. The CDR3 DNA reads TGTGCCAGCAGTTATAGCGGGAGGCCCCATGAGACCCAGTACTTC. Protein: CASSYSGRPHETQYF.

In its sample, this clonotype was seen many times. The chain recombines TRBV7-6 with TRBJ2-2; 11 positions agree with TRBD1. With V trimmed by 6 bases and J by 6 bases, 9 bases remained unmatched. The germline V gene has CDR1 SGHVS and CDR2 FNYEAQ. The CDR3 length is 16 residues. In nucleotides, the CDR3 is TGTGCCAGCAGTTTGGCGGGACAGGGGGTGTCCGGGGAGCTGTTTTTT. Amino acids: CASSLAGQGVSGELFF.

The table lists this clonotype with many counts. The chain combines TRBV14 with TRBJ2-3; D might be TRBD2 (5 bases). Germline V gene lookup returns CDR1 SGHDN and CDR2 FVKESK. The CDR3 loop spans 19 amino acids. The V gene lost 2 bases and the J gene lost 4 bases, with 25 bases spanning the gap. CDR3 loop: CASSQRRLPGTTRADTQYF. DNA of the CDR3: TGTGCCAGCAGCCAACGGAGACTCCCGGGAACCACCCGGGCAGATACGCAGTATTTT.

The table lists this clonotype with many counts. J is TRBJ1-1 and V is TRBV5-1, with D perhaps matching TRBD1 (5 bases). Germline CDR1 is SGHRS and CDR2 is YFSETQ. The ends were cut back, 5 bases at V and 5 bases at J, with 16 bases in the middle. This CDR3 is built from 14 residues. The CDR3 nucleotides are TGCGCCAGCAGGCTTGGGGGTGGACGGACTGAAGCTTTCTTT. Protein: CASRLGGGRTEAFF.

This clonotype has ten or more counts. Here the CDR3 DNA reads TGTGCCAGCAGTTACAACAATGAGCAGTTCTTC. Translation gives CASSYNNEQFF. V usage is TRBV2 and J usage is TRBJ2-1; D is unresolved. Germline V gene lookup returns CDR1 SNHLY and CDR2 FYNNEI. The CDR3 consists of 11 residues. Trimming pared 5 bases from V and 5 bases from J, leaving 4 bases between.

This clonotype showed up many times. The gene calls are TRBV10-3 and TRBJ2-1, with D possibly matching TRBD1 (5 bases). Trimming took off 4 bases at V and 0 bases at J, with 10 bases between the two ends. This CDR3 region has 15 residues. The germline V gene encodes CDR1 ENHRY and CDR2 SYGVKD. In DNA form, the CDR3 reads TGTGCCATCAGTGGGGGCGGTAGCTCCTACAATGAGCAGTTCTTC. It specifies CAISGGGSSYNEQFF.

This clonotype counts as medium-sized. This chain joins TRBV5-1 and TRBJ2-7; D perhaps matches TRBD1 (5 bases). Trimming removed 4 bases at V and 4 bases at J, with 12 bases between. This CDR3 region has 13 residues. Germline CDR1 SGHRS, CDR2 YFSETQ. The CDR3 DNA follows: TGCGCCAGCAGCCTCCAGGGTATGTACGAGCAGTACTTC. Amino acid sequence: CASSLQGMYEQYF.